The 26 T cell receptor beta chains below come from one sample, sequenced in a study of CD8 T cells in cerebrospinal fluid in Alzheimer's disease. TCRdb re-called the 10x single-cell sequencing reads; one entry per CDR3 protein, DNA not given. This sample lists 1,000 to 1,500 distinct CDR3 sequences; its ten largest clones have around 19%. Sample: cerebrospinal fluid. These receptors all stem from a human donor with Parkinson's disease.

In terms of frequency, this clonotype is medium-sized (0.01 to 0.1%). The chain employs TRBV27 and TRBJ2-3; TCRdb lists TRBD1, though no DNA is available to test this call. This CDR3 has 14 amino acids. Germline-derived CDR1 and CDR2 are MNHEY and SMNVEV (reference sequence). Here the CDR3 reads CASSLSRGPDTQYF.

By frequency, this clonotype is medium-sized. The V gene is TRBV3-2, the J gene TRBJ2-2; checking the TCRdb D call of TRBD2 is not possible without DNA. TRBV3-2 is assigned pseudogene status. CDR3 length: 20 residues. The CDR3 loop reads CASSQGLAGRAVERTGELFF.

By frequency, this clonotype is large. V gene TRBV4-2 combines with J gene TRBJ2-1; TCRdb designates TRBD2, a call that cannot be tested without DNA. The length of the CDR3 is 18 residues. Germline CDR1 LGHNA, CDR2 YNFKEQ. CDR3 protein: CASSQDLLAGSGYNEQFF.

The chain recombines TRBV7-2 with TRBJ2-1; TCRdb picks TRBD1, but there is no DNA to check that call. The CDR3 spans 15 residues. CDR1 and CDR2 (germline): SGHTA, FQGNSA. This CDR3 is CASSLEPSTGAKQFF.

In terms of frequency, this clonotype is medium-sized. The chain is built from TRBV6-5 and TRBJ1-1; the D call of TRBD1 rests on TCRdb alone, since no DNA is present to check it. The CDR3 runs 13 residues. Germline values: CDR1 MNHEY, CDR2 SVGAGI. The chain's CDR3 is CASSYSNREWAFF.

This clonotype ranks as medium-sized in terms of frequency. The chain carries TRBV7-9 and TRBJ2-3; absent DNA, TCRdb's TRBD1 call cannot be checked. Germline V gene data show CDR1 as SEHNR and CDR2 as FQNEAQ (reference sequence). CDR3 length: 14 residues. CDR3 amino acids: CASQSSLGVDTQYF.

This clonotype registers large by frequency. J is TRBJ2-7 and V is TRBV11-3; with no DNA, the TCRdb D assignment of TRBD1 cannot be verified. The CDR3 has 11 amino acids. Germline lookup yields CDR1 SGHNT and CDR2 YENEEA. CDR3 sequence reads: CASSADSEQYF.

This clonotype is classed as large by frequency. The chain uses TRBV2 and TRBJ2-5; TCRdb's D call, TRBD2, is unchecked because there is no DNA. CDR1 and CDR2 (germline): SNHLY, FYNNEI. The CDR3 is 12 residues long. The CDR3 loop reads CASRLAEETQYF.

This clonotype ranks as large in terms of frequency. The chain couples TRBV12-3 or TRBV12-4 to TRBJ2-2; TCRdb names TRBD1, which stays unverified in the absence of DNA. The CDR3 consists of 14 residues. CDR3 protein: CASSFQGNTGELFF.

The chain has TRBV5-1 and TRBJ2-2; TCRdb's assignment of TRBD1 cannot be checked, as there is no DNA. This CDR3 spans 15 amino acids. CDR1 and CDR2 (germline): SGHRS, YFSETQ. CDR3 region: CASSGTGTPAGELFF.

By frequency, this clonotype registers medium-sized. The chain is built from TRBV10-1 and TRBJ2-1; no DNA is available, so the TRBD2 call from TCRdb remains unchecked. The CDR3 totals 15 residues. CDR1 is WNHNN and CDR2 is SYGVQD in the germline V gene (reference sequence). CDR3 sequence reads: CASSAGTSGGNEQFF.

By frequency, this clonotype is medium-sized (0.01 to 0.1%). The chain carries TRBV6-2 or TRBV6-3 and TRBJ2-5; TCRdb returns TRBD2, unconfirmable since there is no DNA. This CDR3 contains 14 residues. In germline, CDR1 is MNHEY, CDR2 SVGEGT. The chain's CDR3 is CASSRTSGAETQYF.

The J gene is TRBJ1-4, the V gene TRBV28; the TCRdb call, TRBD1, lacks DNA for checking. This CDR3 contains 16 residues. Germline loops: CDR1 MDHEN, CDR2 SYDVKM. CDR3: CASSRSTGAWGEKLFF.

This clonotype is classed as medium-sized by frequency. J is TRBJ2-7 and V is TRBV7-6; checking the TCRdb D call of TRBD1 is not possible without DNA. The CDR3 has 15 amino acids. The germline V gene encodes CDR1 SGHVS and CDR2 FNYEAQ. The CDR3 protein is CASSPMTANSYEQYF.

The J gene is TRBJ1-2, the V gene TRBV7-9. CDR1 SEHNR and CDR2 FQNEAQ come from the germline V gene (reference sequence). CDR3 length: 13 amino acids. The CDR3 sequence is CASSLGLNYGYTF.

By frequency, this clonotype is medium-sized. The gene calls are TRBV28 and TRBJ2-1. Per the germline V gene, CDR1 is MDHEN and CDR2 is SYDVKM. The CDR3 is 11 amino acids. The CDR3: CASLRYNEQFF. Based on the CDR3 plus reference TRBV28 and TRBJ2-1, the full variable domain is DVKVTQSSRYLVKRTGEKVFLECVQDMDHENMFWYRQDPGLGLRLIYFSYDVKMKEKGDIPEGYSVSREKKERFSLILESASTNQTSMYLCASLRYNEQFFGPGTRLTVL.

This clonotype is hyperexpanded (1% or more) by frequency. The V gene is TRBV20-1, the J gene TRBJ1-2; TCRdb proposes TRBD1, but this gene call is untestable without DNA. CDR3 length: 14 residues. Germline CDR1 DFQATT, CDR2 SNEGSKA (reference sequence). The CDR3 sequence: CSARVWGGVYGYTF.

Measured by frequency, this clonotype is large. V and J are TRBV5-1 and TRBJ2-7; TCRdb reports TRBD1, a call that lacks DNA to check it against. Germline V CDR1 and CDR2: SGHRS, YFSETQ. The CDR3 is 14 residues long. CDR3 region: CASSLGAGGYEQYF.

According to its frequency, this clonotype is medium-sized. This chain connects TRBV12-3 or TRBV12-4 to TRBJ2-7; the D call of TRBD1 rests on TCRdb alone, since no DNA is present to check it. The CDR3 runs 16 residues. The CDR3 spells CASSGGGTGHTNEQYF.

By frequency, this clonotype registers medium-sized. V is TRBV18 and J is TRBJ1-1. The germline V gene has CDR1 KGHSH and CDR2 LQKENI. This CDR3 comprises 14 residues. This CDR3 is CASSGSGRPTEAFF.

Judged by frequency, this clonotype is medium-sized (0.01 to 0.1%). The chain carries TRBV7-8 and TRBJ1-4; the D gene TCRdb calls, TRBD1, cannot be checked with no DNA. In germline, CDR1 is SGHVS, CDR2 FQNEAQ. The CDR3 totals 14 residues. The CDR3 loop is CASSKGQGGEKLFF.

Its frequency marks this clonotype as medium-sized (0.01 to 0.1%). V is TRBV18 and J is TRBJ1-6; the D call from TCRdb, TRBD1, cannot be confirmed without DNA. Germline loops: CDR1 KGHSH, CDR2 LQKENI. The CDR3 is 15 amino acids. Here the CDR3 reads CASSPVPASNSPLHF.

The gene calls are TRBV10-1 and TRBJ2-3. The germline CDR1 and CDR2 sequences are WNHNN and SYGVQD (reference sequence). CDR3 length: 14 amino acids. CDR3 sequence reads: CASSESWVHDTQYF.

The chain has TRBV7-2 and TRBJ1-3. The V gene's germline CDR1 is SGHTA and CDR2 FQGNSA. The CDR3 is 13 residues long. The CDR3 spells CASSSGYGNTIYF.

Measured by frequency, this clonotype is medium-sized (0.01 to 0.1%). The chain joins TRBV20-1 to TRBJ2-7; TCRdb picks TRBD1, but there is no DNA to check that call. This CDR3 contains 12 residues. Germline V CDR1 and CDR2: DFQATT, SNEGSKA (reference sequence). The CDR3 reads CSASTGPYEQYF.

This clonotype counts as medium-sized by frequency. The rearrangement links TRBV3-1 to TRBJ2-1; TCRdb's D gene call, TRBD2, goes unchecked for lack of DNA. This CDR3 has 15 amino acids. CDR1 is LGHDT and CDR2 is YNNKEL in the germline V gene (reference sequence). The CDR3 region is CASSQGAGPYNEQFF.